This TCR beta chain appears in the sequencing data of a study of blood T cell repertoires in COVID-19 (dated by TCRdb to about 2020). Background on the whole study: Samples from collaborators originated in the United States, Italy and Spain and spanned both the acute and convalescent phases of COVID-19. The prospective study material was composed of cDNA or gDNA derived from T cells, B-cell-depleted T cells, or PBMCs. A freely available public database, intended as a resource for researchers studying the immune response to SARS-CoV-2, is where the repertoires were released. Where available, HLA class I and class II types were taken from metadata supplied by the sample provider and were not determined by assay-based typing. The sample metadata nearly always contained a de-identified subject ID, COVID-19 status, age in years and sex. Samples were obtained from the ongoing ImmuneRACE study (first 160 participants) and from about 1,300 subjects provided by 6 global collaborators. Deeply sampled blood TCRbeta repertoires from subjects exposed to, actively infected with, or recovered from COVID-19 were included in the dataset.

A remark on this clone: Its antigen is unknown. No qualities accompany the bases; no much larger clone lies one base away.

The immunoSEQ Assay, a bias-controlled multiplex PCR, was used to amplify TCRbeta CDR3 regions from genomic DNA. Concerning the study's data processing: Nucleated cell counts per sample were estimated from amplification of reference gene primers within the assay. To quantify the absolute abundance of each unique TCRbeta CDR3 rearrangement, sequence reads were collapsed and filtered. For each sample, productive Simpson clonality was calculated as the square root of Simpson's diversity index over productive rearrangements. TCRdb retrieved this table from immuneACCESS and kept in-frame rearrangements only. Not all clones are present; in checked studies, unresolved V genes account for under half, and no reason is known for the remainder. V and J calls and clone size are given by that table; D and trimming were obtained from the DNA. For this sample the table gives 100,000 or so clones, of which roughly 80% were detected only once. The ten largest clonotypes hold 15% of the sample.

Collaborating institutions collected whole blood in K2EDTA tubes following their own protocols. For TCRbeta analysis, collaborator samples were shipped as frozen whole blood, as isolated PBMCs, or as DNA extracted from either sample type. Inclusive of the bounding cysteine and phenylalanine, the CDR3 is 16 residues long. Only CDR3 DNA is held: 48 bases, read in frame from base 1. V loses 3 bases at its end and J loses 5 bases; junction bases beyond the gene matches: 4. From a lookup of the germline V gene (reference sequence), CDR1 and CDR2 are SGHNT and YYREEE. Results the study describes overall, beyond this receptor: The amount of clinical and demographic metadata varied by source and participant and was provided uncurated.

Sample: peripheral blood. Recombination joined TRBV5-4 with TRBJ2-5; 16 bases in the junction line up with TRBD2. This receptor was identified in a woman older than 75 with acute or convalescent COVID-19. CDR3 protein: CASSSGLAGGPETQYF. In nucleotides, the sequence is TGTGCCAGCAGCTCGGGACTAGCGGGAGGGCCGGAGACCCAGTACTTC.